The clone carrying this T cell receptor (beta chain) was seen a few times. Its antigen is unidentified. The entry originates in a study of shared clonotypes between healthy human individuals. Study-wide context: Ranging from 18 to 49 in age, donors were a couple of women and a few men. General study points: Among four donors, roughly 5.5% of naive CD4 clonotypes were found in common.

As defined, naive CD8 cells were CD45RO-negative and positively selected for CCR7, with terminally differentiated effector memory CD45RA+ cells excluded. Profiling relied on immunoSEQ multiplex PCR, and the TCRdb table lists in-frame clones only, not all of them. Here the sample spans hundreds of thousands of clones, 92% being singletons. The germline gives CDR1 DFQATT, CDR2 SNEGSKA (reference sequence). V shed 2 bases and J shed 6 bases, with 7 bases lying between them. CDR3 length: 11 residues. The receptor's source is a man in his thirties or forties in good health. The chain recombines TRBV20-1 with TRBJ2-5; no reliable D call. The sequenced sample was naive CD8+ T cells sorted from blood. DNA of the CDR3: TGCAGTGCTAGACATCAGAAGACCCAGTACTTC. Residues: CSARHQKTQYF.